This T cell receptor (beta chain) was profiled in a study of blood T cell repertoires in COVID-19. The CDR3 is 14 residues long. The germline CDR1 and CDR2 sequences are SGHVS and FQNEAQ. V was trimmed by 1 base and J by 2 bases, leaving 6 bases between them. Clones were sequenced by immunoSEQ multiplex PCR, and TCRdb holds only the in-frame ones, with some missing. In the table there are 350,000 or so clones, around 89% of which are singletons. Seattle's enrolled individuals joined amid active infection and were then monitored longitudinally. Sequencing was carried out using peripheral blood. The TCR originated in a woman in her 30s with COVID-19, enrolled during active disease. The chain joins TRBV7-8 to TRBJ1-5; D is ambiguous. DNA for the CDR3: TGTGCCAGCAGCTTAGGGAGGGGCAATCAGCCCCAGCATTTT. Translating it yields CASSLGRGNQPQHF.